This is a list of T cell receptor beta chains from one sample in a study of blood T cells in healthy people across ages. MiXCR was run by TCRdb on the 5' RACE reads, yielding one entry per CDR3 protein. The sample records 760,000 or so distinct CDR3 sequences, around a quarter being singletons. The same data also contributed to another study, on T cells of mothers and their children.

Sequenced sample: blood. The receptor set was obtained from a boy between 10 and 17 years old in good health. Each CDR3 is given with its conserved first and last residue. A D gene is named only where the DNA matches it firmly.

j_gene | v_gene | d_gene | CDR3aa
TRBJ2-1 | TRBV5-1 | - | CASSPTRGRNEQFF
TRBJ1-4 | TRBV7-2 | - | CASSTGGSGTTNEKLFF
TRBJ2-2 | TRBV7-2 | TRBD2 | CASSLRAGAIGELFF
TRBJ1-2 | TRBV28 | - | CASSESVTVGGYTF
TRBJ1-2 | TRBV12-3/TRBV12-4 | - | CASNYARVGGYTF
TRBJ2-5 | TRBV2 | TRBD2 | CASCYTSGGQETQYF
- | TRBV27 | - | CASRDRTNEQFF
- | TRBV29-1 | TRBD2 | CSVEEAGEEQYF
TRBJ2-5 | TRBV7-9 | - | CASSSSGTVGREQYF
TRBJ1-1 | TRBV6-1 | - | CASSRTANTEAFF
TRBJ2-7 | TRBV25-1 | - | CASSEFYSSYEQYF
TRBJ2-3 | TRBV7-3 | TRBD2 | CASSLTPAGADTQYF
TRBJ2-2 | TRBV3-1 | - | CASTPLKGPGELFF
TRBJ2-2 | TRBV2 | TRBD2 | CASRPLAGDDTGELFF
TRBJ2-5 | TRBV7-9 | - | CASSFQREAAETQYF
TRBJ2-7 | TRBV7-8 | TRBD2 | CASSLVAGGPRSSYEQYF
TRBJ2-1 | TRBV29-1 | TRBD1 | CSVVGGGQGYNEQFF
TRBJ2-5 | TRBV20-1 | TRBD2 | CSAGGLAGRAQYF
TRBJ2-7 | TRBV28 | TRBD1 | CASSHPGTGTYEQYF